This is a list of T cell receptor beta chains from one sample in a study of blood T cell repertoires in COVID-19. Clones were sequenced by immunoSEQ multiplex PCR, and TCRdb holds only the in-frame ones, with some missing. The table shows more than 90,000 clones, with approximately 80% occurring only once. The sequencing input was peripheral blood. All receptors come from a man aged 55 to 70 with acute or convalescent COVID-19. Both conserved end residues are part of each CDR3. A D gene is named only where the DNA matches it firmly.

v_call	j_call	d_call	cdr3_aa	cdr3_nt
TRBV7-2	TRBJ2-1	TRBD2	CASSLTAGGFNEQFF	TGTGCCAGCAGCTTAACAGCGGGAGGGTTCAATGAGCAGTTCTTC
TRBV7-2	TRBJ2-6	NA	CASTRQGRGAGANVLTF	TGTGCCAGCACCCGACAGGGGAGGGGCGCTGGGGCCAACGTCCTGACTTTC
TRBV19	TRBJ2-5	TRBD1	CASSIWTGNQETQYF	TGTGCCAGTAGTATTTGGACAGGGAACCAAGAGACCCAGTACTTC
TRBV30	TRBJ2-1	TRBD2	CAWTGAGEQFF	TGTGCCTGGACCGGAGCGGGGGAGCAGTTCTTC
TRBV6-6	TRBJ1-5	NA	CASSPNLGGVNQPQHF	TGTGCCAGCAGCCCCAACCTAGGGGGAGTTAATCAGCCCCAGCATTTT
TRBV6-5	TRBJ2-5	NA	CASSHNVETQYF	TGTGCCAGCAGCCACAACGTCGAGACCCAGTACTTC
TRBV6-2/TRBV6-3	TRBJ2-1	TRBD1	CASSYDEGASSYNEQFF	TGTGCCAGCAGTTACGATGAGGGGGCTAGCTCCTACAATGAGCAGTTCTTC
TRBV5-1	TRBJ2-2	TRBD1	CASSLGGQYTGELFF	TGCGCCAGCAGCTTGGGGGGACAGTACACCGGGGAGCTGTTTTTT
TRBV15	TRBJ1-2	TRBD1	CATSRDGDSDGYTF	TGTGCCACCAGCAGAGACGGGGACAGCGATGGCTACACCTTC
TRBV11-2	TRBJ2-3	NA	CASSDSNTDTQYF	TGTGCCAGCAGCGACAGTAACACAGATACGCAGTATTTT
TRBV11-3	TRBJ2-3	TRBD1	CASSQGQFSTDTQYF	TGTGCCAGCAGCCAGGGACAGTTTAGCACAGATACGCAGTATTTT
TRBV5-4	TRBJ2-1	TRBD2	CASSIKTSGGADEQFF	TGTGCCAGCAGCATAAAGACTAGCGGGGGGGCCGATGAGCAGTTCTTC
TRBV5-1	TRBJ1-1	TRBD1	CASSFTGGTEAFF	TGCGCCAGCAGCTTCACAGGGGGCACTGAAGCTTTCTTT
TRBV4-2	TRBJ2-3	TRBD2	CASSPLLAGTSTDTQYF	TGTGCCAGCAGCCCCCTCTTAGCGGGGACTAGCACAGATACGCAGTATTTT
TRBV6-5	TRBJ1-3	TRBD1	CASSYSRAGGRNTIYF	TGTGCCAGCAGTTACTCGCGGGCAGGGGGCAGAAACACCATATATTTT
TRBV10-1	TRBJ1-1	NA	CASRATWDSPEAFF	TGCGCCAGCAGAGCGACCTGGGACTCCCCAGAAGCTTTCTTT
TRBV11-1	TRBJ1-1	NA	CASSSRGGSRTEAFF	TGTGCCAGCAGCTCCAGGGGTGGGTCTAGGACTGAAGCTTTCTTT
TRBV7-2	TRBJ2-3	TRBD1	CASSRPGQGDTQYF	TGTGCCAGCAGCCGCCCGGGACAGGGAGATACGCAGTATTTT
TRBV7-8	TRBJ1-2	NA	CASSLRGRDGYTF	TGTGCCAGCAGCTTGCGAGGGCGCGATGGCTACACCTTC